This T cell receptor beta chain originates from a study of shared clonotypes between healthy human individuals. Each sorted subset replicate got 200 ng genomic DNA, tens of thousands of genomes. Libraries were prepared by immunoSEQ multiplex PCR; TCRdb keeps only in-frame clonotypes and omits some of them. The sample has some 2 million clones; approximately 95% are singletons. The CDR3 length is 13 residues. V shed 7 bases and J 5 bases; nucleotides not matched to a gene: 7. Germline V gene data show CDR1 as SQVTM and CDR2 as ANQGSEA. The sequence derives from a man aged 18 to 30 in good health. The sample taken for sequencing was naive CD4+ T cells sorted from blood. Subset defined: CD45RA+ positively selected. The chain recombines TRBV29-1 with TRBJ1-4; 7 nucleotides agree with TRBD1. CDR3 sequence: CSALTGINEKLFF. The CDR3 region has the DNA TGCAGCGCCCTGACAGGGATAAATGAAAAACTGTTTTTT.